The source of this T cell receptor beta chain is a study of blood T cell repertoires in COVID-19. The overall study: Samples came from the United States, Italy and Spain, spanning acute and convalescent COVID-19. T cells, B-cell-depleted T cells, or PBMCs supplied cDNA or gDNA.

The length of the CDR3 is 18 residues. Trimming left V 5 bases short and J 0 bases short, with 20 bases between. In germline, CDR1 is SGHAT, CDR2 FQNNGV. Original methodology: Researchers report that nucleated cell counts were estimated from reference gene primer amplification. Profiled with immunoSEQ multiplex PCR; TCRdb holds only in-frame clones, not every one. V, J and clone size are those of that table, while D and trimming were read from the DNA. The sample gives about 310,000 clones, around 87% of which show up once; about 2.5% is in the top ten. Sequenced input: peripheral blood. This clonotype was sampled from a man aged 18-30 years with active or convalescent COVID-19. The rearrangement uses TRBV11-2 and TRBJ2-1; D possibly corresponds to TRBD2 (5 bases). The CDR3 region is CASSPISSRGLSYNEQFF. The CDR3 DNA reads TGTGCCAGCAGCCCCATTAGCTCACGGGGTCTCTCCTACAATGAGCAGTTCTTC. The whole variable domain, filled in from reference TRBV11-2 and TRBJ2-1, reads EAGVAQSPRYKIIEKRQSVAFWCNPISGHATLYWYQQILGQGPKLLIQFQNNGVVDDSQLPKDRFSAERLKGVDSTLKIQPAKLEDSAVYLCASSPISSRGLSYNEQFFGPGTRLTVL.